The clone carrying this TCR beta chain was recorded many times. This entry is derived from a study of T cells after yellow fever vaccination. V was trimmed by 6 bases and J by 3 bases, leaving 11 bases between them. This CDR3 contains 13 residues. It was through 5'RACE template switching that TCR cDNA was made, with a universal primer site and UMIs added. From the 5' RACE reads, TCRdb called clonotypes with MiXCR, one entry per CDR3 protein. The sample has 500,000 to 650,000 distinct CDR3 sequences, about a sixth seen once; the top ten hold roughly 17%. The sequencing used PBMCs, collected 5 days after the first yellow fever vaccination. The receptor was derived from a man between 18 and 29 years old who received the YFV17D yellow fever vaccine. The chain recombines TRBV12-3 or TRBV12-4 with TRBJ2-5, with D unclear. The CDR3 protein is CASSFSREETQYF. The CDR3 DNA is TGTGCCAGCAGCTTCAGCCGTGAAGAGACCCAGTACTTC.